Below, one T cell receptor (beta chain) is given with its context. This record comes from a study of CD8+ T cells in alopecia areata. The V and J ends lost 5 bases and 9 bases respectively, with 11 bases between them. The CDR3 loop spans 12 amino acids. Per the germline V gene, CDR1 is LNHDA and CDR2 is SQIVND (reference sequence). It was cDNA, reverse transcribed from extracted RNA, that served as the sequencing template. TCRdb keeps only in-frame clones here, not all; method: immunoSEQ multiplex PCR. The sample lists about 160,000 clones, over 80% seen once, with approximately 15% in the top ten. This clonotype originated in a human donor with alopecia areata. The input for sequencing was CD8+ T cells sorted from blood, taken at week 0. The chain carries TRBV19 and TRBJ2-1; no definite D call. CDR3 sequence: CASSSGLGEQFF. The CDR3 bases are TGTGCCAGTAGTTCTGGTTTAGGTGAGCAGTTCTTC.